This entry lists 17 T cell receptor beta chains sequenced from one sample in a study of T-cell reconstitution after alpha-beta-depleted transplantation in children. Unique molecular identifiers were used in preparing the TCRbeta library. TCRdb re-called the PCR reads through MiXCR, storing one row per CDR3 protein. The sample gives a few hundred thousand distinct CDR3 sequences, roughly an eighth of which show up once; approximately 5.4% is in the top ten. Sequenced here: PBMCs from the stem cell graft donor, sampled from the stem cell graft. Receptors originate from a human donor who donated a stem cell graft to a child with combined immunodeficiency.

This chain uses TRBV6-5 with TRBJ2-7; 7 bases are a match to TRBD1. Germline V gene sequence: CDR1 MNHEY, CDR2 SVGAGI. J gave up 3 bases and V 1 base, and 6 bases lay outside the gene matches. The length of the CDR3 is 15 residues. CDR3 nucleotides: TGTGCCAGCAGTTACTATCCGGGACAGAACTACGAGCAGTACTTC. It encodes CASSYYPGQNYEQYF.

This clonotype came up many times. J is TRBJ1-1 and V is TRBV5-1; TRBD1 agrees at 7 bases. Per the germline V gene, CDR1 is SGHRS and CDR2 is YFSETQ. This CDR3 contains 14 residues. V was pared by 4 bases and J by 1 base, with 4 bases of the junction left unmatched. CDR3 sequence reads: CASSAQGQNTEAFF. The CDR3 DNA reads TGCGCCAGCAGCGCACAGGGGCAGAACACTGAAGCTTTCTTT.

This clonotype was recorded a few times. The chain couples TRBV12-3 or TRBV12-4 to TRBJ2-1; 9 nucleotides line up with TRBD2. V gave up 6 bases and J gave up 0 bases; unmatched junction bases: 6. The CDR3 is 16 amino acids. CDR3 residues: CASSPLAGVSYNEQFF. CDR3 nucleotide sequence: TGTGCCAGCAGCCCTTTAGCGGGGGTCTCCTACAATGAGCAGTTCTTC.

In this sample, this clonotype turned up a few times. V is TRBV6-1 and J is TRBJ2-2; TRBD1 might be the D (6 bases). Per the germline V gene, CDR1 is MNHNS and CDR2 is SASEGT. V dropped 6 bases and J dropped 8 bases, with 22 bases sitting between them. The CDR3 is 16 amino acids. The CDR3 nucleotides are TGTGCCAGCAGCTCGGTTCCAGGGGATTTTGTAGGGGAGCTGTTTTTT. Its protein is CASSSVPGDFVGELFF.

This clonotype has a handful of counts. A read error may account for a junction end that differs from germline. The chain employs TRBV30 and TRBJ2-1, with 9 positions matching TRBD2. CDR3 size: 13 residues. In germline, CDR1 is GTSNPN, CDR2 SVGIG (reference sequence). CDR3 nucleotides: TGTGCCTGGAGTAACCAGCGGGCTAGCGGGACCCAATTC. Translated, it gives CAWSNQRASGTQF.

Ten or more counts support this clonotype. The CDR3 protein is CASGATTEASYEQYF. In nucleotides, the CDR3 is TGCGCCAGCGGGGCCACAACAGAAGCTTCCTACGAGCAGTACTTC. The chain joins TRBV5-1 to TRBJ2-7, with D possibly being TRBD1 (5 bases). The V gene lost 7 bases and the J gene lost 1 base, with 18 bases spanning the gap. The CDR3 has 15 amino acids. Germline CDR1 SGHRS, CDR2 YFSETQ.

The chain joins TRBV28 to TRBJ1-4; D unresolved. Germline-derived CDR1 and CDR2 are MDHEN and SYDVKM. This CDR3 region has 14 residues. The ends were cut back, 3 bases at V and 0 bases at J, with 5 bases in the middle. CDR3 sequence reads: CASSFMATNEKLFF. As DNA, the CDR3 is TGTGCCAGCAGTTTCATGGCAACTAATGAAAAACTGTTTTTT.

This clonotype was seen only a few times. The chain employs TRBV20-1 and TRBJ2-1; 8 nucleotides line up with TRBD2. Trimming cost V 5 bases and J 0 bases; bases outside gene matches: 9. Germline CDR1 reads DFQATT; CDR2 reads SNEGSKA (reference sequence). The CDR3 has 16 amino acids. Written as DNA, the CDR3 is TGCAGTGCTCTATTACTAGCGGACCTCTCCTACAATGAGCAGTTCTTC. Amino acid sequence: CSALLLADLSYNEQFF.

V and J are TRBV24-1 and TRBJ2-1; 15 bases are a match to TRBD2. CDR1 KGHDR and CDR2 SFDVKD come from the germline V gene. J gave up 3 bases and V 4 bases, and 3 bases lay outside the gene matches. The CDR3 contains 17 residues. CDR3 DNA sequence: TGTGCCACCAGTGAGGGGACTAGCGGGAGGCTCTACAATGAGCAGTTCTTC. This encodes CATSEGTSGRLYNEQFF.

This clonotype was seen only a few times. This chain uses TRBV11-1 with TRBJ1-2; no firm D call. The germline V gene has CDR1 SGHAT and CDR2 FQDESV (reference sequence). The CDR3 has 17 amino acids. Trimming pared 4 bases from V and 0 bases from J, leaving 18 bases between. The CDR3 region is CASSSLLNGVSNYGYTF. CDR3 bases: TGTGCCAGCAGCTCGTTACTCAACGGAGTCTCTAACTATGGCTACACCTTC.

This clonotype was detected ten times or more. The chain couples TRBV12-3 or TRBV12-4 to TRBJ1-3; D is perhaps TRBD1 (5 bases). This CDR3 has 14 residues. V lost 2 bases, J lost 3 bases, and 8 bases lay in between. For the CDR3, the DNA is TGTGCCAGCAGTTTACAGGGTTATGGAAACACCATATATTTT. Its translation is CASSLQGYGNTIYF.

This clonotype was found a few times. V usage is TRBV12-3 or TRBV12-4 and J usage is TRBJ2-5; the match to TRBD1 covers 7 bases. V lost 5 bases to trimming and J lost 4 bases; unmatched junction nucleotides: 13. There are 16 residues in the CDR3. CDR3 sequence reads: CASSNPQQTGVETQYF. The CDR3 coding sequence is TGTGCCAGCAGTAACCCCCAACAAACAGGGGTAGAGACCCAGTACTTC.

This clonotype was counted many times. This may stem from a read error, because a much larger clone lies one nucleotide away. The chain has TRBV6-4 and TRBJ2-3; 10 nucleotides agree with TRBD1. With 2 bases clipped from V and 4 bases from J, the junction kept 0 bases outside the gene matches. The germline CDR1 and CDR2 sequences are MRHNA and SNTAGT. CDR3 size: 14 residues. Written as DNA, the CDR3 is TGTGCCAGCAGTGACGGACAGGGGGCAGATACGCAGTATTTT. This sequence encodes CASSDGQGADTQYF.

This clonotype showed up just once. The chain employs TRBV27 and TRBJ2-3; unclear D gene. Germline loops: CDR1 MNHEY, CDR2 SMNVEV (reference sequence). Between the trimmed V and J ends, which lost 5 bases and 4 bases, there was a span of 13 bases. The CDR3 covers 14 residues. The CDR3 sequence: CASSTYSGADTQYF. CDR3 DNA sequence: TGTGCCAGCAGTACCTACTCGGGCGCAGATACGCAGTATTTT.

There are a few counts of this clonotype. The rearrangement uses TRBV28 and TRBJ2-4; 12 nucleotides match TRBD2. Germline V gene lookup returns CDR1 MDHEN and CDR2 SYDVKM. This CDR3 contains 15 residues. V lost 6 bases, J lost 4 bases, and 4 bases stayed unmatched. The CDR3 sequence: CASSLLAGGKNIQYF. DNA for the CDR3: TGTGCCAGCAGCCTACTAGCGGGGGGTAAAAACATTCAGTACTTC.

This chain uses TRBV28 with TRBJ2-5; TRBD1 matches 10 bases. Trimming removed 1 base from V and 4 bases from J; junction bases left unmatched: 6. CDR3 length: 16 residues. Looked up from germline, CDR1 is MDHEN and CDR2 is SYDVKM. The CDR3 reads CASSLSPRDRGETQYF. The CDR3 coding sequence is TGTGCCAGCAGTTTATCCCCCCGGGACAGGGGAGAGACCCAGTACTTC.

This clonotype came up a few times. The chain links TRBV20-1 to TRBJ1-2; no definite D call. V was pared by 1 base and J by 9 bases, with 18 bases between. The CDR3 extends over 14 amino acids. Germline CDR1 is DFQATT and CDR2 is SNEGSKA (reference sequence). The CDR3 is CSARVPPPEWCYTF. Here the CDR3 DNA reads TGCAGTGCTAGAGTGCCCCCCCCCGAGTGGTGCTACACCTTC.